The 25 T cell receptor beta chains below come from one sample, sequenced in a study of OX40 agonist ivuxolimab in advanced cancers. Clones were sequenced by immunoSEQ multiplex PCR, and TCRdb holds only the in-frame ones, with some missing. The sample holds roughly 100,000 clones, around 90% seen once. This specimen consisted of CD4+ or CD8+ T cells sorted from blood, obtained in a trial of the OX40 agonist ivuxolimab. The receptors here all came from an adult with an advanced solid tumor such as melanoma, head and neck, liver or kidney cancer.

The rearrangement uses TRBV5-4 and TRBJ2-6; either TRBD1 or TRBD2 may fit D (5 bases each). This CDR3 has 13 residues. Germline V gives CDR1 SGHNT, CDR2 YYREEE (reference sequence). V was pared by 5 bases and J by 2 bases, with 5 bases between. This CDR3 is CASRGAGANVLTF. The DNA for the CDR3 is TGTGCCAGCAGGGGGGCTGGGGCCAACGTCCTGACTTTC.

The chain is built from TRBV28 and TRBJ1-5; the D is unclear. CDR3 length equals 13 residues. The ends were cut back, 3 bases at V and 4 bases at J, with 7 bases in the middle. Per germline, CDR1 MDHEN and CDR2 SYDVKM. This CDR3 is CASSLIGNQPQHF. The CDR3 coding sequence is TGTGCCAGCAGTTTGATCGGGAATCAGCCCCAGCATTTT. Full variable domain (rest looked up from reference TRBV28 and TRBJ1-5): DVKVTQSSRYLVKRTGEKVFLECVQDMDHENMFWYRQDPGLGLRLIYFSYDVKMKEKGDIPEGYSVSREKKERFSLILESASTNQTSMYLCASSLIGNQPQHFGDGTRLSIL.

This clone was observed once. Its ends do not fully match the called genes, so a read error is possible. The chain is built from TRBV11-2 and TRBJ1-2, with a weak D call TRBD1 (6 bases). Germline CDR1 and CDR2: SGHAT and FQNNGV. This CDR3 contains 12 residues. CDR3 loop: CASSSGGQSRNF. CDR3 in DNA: TGTGCCAGCAGCTCCGGGGGGCAGTCCCGCAACTTC.

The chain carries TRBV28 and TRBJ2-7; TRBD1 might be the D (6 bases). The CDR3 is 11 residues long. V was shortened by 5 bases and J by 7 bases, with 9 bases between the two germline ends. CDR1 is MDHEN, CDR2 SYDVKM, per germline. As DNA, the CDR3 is TGTGCCAGCAGTCCTAGGGGGGAGCAGTACTTC. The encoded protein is CASSPRGEQYF.

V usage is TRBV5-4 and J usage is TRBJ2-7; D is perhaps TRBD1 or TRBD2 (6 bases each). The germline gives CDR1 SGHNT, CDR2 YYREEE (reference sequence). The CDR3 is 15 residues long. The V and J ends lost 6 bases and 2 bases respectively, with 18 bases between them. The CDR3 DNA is TGTGCCAGCACTGGAGGGGGACTCGGGGCCTACGAGCAGTACTTC. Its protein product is CASTGGGLGAYEQYF.

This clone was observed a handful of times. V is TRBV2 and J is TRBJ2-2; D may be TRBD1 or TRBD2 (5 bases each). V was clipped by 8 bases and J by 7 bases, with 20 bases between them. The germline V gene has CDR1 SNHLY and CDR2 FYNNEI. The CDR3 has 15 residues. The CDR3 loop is CASGPVIGGGGELFF. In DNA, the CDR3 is TGTGCCAGCGGCCCGGTCATCGGTGGGGGCGGGGAGCTGTTTTTT.

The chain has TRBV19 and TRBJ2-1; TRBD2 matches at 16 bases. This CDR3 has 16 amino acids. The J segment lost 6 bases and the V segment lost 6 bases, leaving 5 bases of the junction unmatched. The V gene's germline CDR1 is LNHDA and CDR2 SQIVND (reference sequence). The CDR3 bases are TGTGCCAGTAGCCTTGGGACTAGCGGGGGGGCCAATGAGCAGTTCTTC. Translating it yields CASSLGTSGGANEQFF.

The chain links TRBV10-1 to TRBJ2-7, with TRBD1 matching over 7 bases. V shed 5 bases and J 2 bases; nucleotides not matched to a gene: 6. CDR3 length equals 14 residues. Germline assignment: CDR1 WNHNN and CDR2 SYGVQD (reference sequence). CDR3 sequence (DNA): TGCGCCAGCAGTAGGACAGGCCTGACCTACGAGCAGTACTTC. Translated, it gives CASSRTGLTYEQYF.

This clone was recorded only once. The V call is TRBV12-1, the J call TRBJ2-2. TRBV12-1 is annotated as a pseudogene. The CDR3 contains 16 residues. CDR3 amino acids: CASSSRGLDLTGELFF. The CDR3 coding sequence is TGTGCCAGCAGCTCCAGGGGACTCGACTTGACCGGGGAGCTGTTTTTT.

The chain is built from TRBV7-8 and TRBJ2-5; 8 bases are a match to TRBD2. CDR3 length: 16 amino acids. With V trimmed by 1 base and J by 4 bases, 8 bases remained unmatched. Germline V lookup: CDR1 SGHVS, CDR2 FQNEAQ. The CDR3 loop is CASSLGLLGGGETQYF. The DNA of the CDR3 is TGTGCCAGCAGCTTAGGACTTCTCGGGGGGGGAGAGACCCAGTACTTC.

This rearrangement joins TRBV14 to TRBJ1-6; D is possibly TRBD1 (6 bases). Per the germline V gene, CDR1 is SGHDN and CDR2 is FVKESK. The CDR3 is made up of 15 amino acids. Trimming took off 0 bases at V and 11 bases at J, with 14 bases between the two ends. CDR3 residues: CASSQDRQGITPLHF. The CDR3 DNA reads TGTGCCAGCAGCCAAGATCGGCAGGGGATAACACCCCTCCACTTT.

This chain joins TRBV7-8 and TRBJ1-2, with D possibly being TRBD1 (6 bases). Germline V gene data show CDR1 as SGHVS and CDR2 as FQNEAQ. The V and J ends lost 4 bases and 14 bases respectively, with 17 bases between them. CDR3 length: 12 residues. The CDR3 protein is CASSSQRQALTF. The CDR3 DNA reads TGTGCCAGCAGCTCCCAGAGACAGGCTTTGACCTTC.

Written as DNA, the CDR3 is TGTGCTAGTGCCCTTTTCCCAGTCGCCGGGGAGCTGTTTTTT. This sequence encodes CASALFPVAGELFF. The J gene is TRBJ2-2, the V gene TRBV12-5; D is undetermined. The germline V gene has CDR1 LGHNT and CDR2 FRNRAP. The V gene lost 7 bases and the J gene lost 6 bases, with 15 bases spanning the gap. The CDR3 runs to 14 residues.

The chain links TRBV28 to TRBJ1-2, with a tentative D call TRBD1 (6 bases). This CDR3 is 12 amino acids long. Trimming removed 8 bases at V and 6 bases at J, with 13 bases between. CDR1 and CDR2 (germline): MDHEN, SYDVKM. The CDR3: CASGGAGDGYTF. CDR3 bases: TGTGCCAGCGGAGGGGCAGGGGATGGCTACACCTTC.

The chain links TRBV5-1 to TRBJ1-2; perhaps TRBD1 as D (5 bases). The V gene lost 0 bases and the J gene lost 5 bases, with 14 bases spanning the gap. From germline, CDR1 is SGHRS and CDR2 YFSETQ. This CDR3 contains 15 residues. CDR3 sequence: CASSLVAGQQYGYTF. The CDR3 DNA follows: TGCGCCAGCAGCTTGGTGGCAGGGCAGCAGTATGGCTACACCTTC.

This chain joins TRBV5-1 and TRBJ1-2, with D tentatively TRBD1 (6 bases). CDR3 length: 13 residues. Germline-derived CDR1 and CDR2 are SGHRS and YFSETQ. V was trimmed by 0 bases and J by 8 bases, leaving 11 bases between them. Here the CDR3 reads CASSLEGERGYTF. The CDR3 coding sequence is TGCGCCAGCAGCTTGGAGGGGGAACGGGGCTACACCTTC.

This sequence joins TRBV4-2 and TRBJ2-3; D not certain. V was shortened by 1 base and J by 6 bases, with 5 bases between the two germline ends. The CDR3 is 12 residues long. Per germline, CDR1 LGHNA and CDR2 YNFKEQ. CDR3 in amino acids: CASSQVRDTQYF. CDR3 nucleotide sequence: TGTGCCAGCAGCCAAGTTCGTGATACGCAGTATTTT.

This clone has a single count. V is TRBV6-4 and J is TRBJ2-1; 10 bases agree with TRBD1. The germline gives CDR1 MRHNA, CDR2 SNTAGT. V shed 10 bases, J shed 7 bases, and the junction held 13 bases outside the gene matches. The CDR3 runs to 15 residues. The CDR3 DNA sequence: TGTGCCACTTCAAGAGGGACAGGGGTTTGGAATGAGCAGTTCTTC. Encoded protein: CATSRGTGVWNEQFF.

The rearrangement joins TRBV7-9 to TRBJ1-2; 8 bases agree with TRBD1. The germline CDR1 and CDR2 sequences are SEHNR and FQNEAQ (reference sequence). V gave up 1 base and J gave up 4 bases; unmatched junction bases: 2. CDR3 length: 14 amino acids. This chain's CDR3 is CASSLGTGSYGYTF. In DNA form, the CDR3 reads TGTGCCAGCAGCTTAGGGACAGGGTCCTATGGCTACACCTTC. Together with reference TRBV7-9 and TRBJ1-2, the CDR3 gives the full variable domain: DTGVSQNPRHKITKRGQNVTFRCDPISEHNRLYWYRQTLGQGPEFLTYFQNEAQLEKSRLLSDRFSAERPKGSFSTLEIQRTEQGDSAMYLCASSLGTGSYGYTFGSGTRLTVV.

DNA for the CDR3: TGTGCCAGCAGCGTGAACCGGGACAGGGTAACTGAAGCTTTCTTT. Translated: CASSVNRDRVTEAFF. The chain has TRBV7-3 and TRBJ1-1; TRBD1 aligns across 9 bases. CDR1 SGHTA and CDR2 FQGTGA come from the germline V gene. This CDR3 has 15 residues. V lost 5 bases and J lost 5; bases outside the gene matches: 9.

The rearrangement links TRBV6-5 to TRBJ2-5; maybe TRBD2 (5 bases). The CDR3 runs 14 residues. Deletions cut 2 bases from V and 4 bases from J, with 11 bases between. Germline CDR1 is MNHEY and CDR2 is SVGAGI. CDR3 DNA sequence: TGTGCCAGCAGTTACGACGCTAGCATAGAGACCCAGTACTTC. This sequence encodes CASSYDASIETQYF.

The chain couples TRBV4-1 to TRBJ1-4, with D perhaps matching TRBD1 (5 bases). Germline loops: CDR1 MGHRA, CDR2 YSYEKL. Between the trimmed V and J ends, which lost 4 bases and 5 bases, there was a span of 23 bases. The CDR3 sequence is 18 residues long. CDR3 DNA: TGCGCCAGCAGCCTATCCCCTGGTAGTCAGGGACCGAATGAAAAACTGTTTTTT. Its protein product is CASSLSPGSQGPNEKLFF.

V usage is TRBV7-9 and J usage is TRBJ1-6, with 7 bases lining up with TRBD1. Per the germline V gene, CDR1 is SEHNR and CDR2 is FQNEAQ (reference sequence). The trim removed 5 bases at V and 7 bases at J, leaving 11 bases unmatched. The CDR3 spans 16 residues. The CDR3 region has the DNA TGTGCCAGCAGCCCGAGGGGGCCGGGGGCGAATTCACCCCTCCACTTT. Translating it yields CASSPRGPGANSPLHF. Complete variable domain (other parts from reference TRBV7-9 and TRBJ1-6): DTGVSQNPRHKITKRGQNVTFRCDPISEHNRLYWYRQTLGQGPEFLTYFQNEAQLEKSRLLSDRFSAERPKGSFSTLEIQRTEQGDSAMYLCASSPRGPGANSPLHFGNGTRLTVT.

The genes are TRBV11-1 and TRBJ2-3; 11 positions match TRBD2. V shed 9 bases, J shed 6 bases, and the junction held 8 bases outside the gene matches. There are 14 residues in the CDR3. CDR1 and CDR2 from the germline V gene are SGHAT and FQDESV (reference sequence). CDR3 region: CASTGLAVRDTQYF. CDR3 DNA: TGTGCCAGTACGGGACTAGCGGTACGTGATACGCAGTATTTT.

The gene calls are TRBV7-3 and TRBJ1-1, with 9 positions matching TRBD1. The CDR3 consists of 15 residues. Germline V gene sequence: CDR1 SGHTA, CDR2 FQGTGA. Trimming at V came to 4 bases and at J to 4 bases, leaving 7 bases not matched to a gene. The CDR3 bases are TGTGCCAGCAGCTCGACAGGGGGATCGGGCACTGAAGCTTTCTTT. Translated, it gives CASSSTGGSGTEAFF.